Sequencing of this T cell receptor (beta chain) was carried out in a study of OX40 agonist ivuxolimab in advanced cancers. Overall study context: Patients were given ivuxolimab, an antibody that agonizes OX40 (CD134). The group had a mean age of roughly 56 years, ranged from roughly 23 to 79, and was 82.7% male. Whole-study findings and limits: Doses of 0.1 to 3.0 mg/kg were accompanied by clonal expansion of CD4+ and CD8+ blood T cells by week 6.

This CDR3 has 15 amino acids. Per germline, CDR1 SGHNT and CDR2 YENEEA. V dropped 3 bases and J dropped 4 bases, with 12 bases sitting between them. In the case of this clone: No antigen is known for it.

The assay was immunoSEQ multiplex PCR, and TCRdb's table has in-frame clones only and misses some. The sample shows about 77,000 clones, over 85% of them seen only once. Sequenced material: CD4+ or CD8+ T cells sorted from blood, taken in a trial of the OX40 agonist ivuxolimab. The chain is built from TRBV11-3 and TRBJ2-2, with D perhaps TRBD2 (5 bases). The sequence was collected from an adult with an advanced solid tumor such as melanoma, head and neck, liver or kidney cancer. DNA for the CDR3: TGTGCCAGCAGCTTCAAGGCCGCGGGCACCGGGGAGCTGTTTTTT. It specifies CASSFKAAGTGELFF. Full variable domain (missing parts from reference TRBV11-3 and TRBJ2-2): EAGVVQSPRYKIIEKKQPVAFWCNPISGHNTLYWYLQNLGQGPELLIRYENEEAVDDSQLPKDRFSAERLKGVDSTLKIQPAELGDSAVYLCASSFKAAGTGELFFGEGSRLTVL.